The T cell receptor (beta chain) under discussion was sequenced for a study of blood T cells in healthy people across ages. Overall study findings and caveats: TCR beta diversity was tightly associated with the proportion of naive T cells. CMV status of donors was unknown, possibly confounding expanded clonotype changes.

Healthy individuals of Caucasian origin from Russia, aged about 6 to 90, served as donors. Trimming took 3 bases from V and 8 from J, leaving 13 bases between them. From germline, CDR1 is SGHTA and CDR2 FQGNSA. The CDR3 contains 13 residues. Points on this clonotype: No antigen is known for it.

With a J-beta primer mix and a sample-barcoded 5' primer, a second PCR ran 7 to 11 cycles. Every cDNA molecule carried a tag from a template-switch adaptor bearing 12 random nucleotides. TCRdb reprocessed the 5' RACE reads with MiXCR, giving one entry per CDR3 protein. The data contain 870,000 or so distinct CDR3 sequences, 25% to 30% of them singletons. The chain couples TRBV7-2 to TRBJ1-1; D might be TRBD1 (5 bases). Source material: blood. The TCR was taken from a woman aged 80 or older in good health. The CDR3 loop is CASSFVTHREAFF. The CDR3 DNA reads TGTGCCAGCAGCTTCGTCACCCACAGGGAAGCTTTCTTT.